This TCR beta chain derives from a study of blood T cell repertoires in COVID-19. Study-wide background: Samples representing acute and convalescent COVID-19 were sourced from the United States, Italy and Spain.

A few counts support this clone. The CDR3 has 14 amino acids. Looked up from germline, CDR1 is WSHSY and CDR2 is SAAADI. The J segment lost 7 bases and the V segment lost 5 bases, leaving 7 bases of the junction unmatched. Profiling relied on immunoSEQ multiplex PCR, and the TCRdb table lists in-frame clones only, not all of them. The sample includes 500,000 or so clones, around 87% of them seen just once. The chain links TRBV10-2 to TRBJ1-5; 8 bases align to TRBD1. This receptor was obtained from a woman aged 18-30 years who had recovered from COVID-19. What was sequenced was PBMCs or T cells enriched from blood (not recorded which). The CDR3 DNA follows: TGCGCCAGCAGTCCCGCAGGGGGCGGACAGCCCCAGCATTTT. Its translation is CASSPAGGGQPQHF.